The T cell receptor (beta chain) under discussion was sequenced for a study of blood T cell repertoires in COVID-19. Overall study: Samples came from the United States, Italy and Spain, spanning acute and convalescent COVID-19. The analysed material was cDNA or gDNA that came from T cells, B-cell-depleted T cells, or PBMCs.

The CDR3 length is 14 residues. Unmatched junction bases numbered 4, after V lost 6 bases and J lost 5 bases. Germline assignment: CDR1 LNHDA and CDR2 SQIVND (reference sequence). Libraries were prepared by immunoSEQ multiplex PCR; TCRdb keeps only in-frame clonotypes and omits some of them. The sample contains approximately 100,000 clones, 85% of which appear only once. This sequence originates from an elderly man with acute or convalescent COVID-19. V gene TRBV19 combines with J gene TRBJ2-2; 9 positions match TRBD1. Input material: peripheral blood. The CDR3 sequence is CASRETGGTGELFF. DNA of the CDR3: TGTGCCAGTAGGGAGACAGGGGGGACCGGGGAGCTGTTTTTT.